This section outlines one T cell receptor beta chain sequence together with its context. Antigen specificity is unknown. Germline-derived CDR1 and CDR2 are SGHTA and FQGNSA. This CDR3 spans 13 amino acids. This sample stems from a study of T cells expressing NK-cell markers. Study-level information: The study sequenced eight donors, seven HCMV-seropositive and one seronegative. General study findings and limits: Similarly, these clonotypes led the CD3+CD56-NKG2C+ fraction as well in a handful of donors.

TCRdb re-called the 5' RACE reads, yielding one record per CDR3 amino acid sequence without DNA. This table lists some 500,000 distinct CDR3 sequences. This receptor was obtained from a woman aged 50 to 60 in good health. The specimen was blood T cells: a sorted CD56 or NKG2C T cell subset, CD4+ or CD8+ T cells, or bulk PBMC T cells (not recorded which). This chain uses TRBV7-2 with TRBJ2-5; no DNA is available, so the TRBD1 call from TCRdb remains unchecked. CDR3: CASSWTGQETQYF.